This entry describes one TCR beta chain. The sample comes from a study of shared clonotypes between healthy human individuals. Study in general: The donor pool was made up of two women and a few men aged 18 to 49.

Measured with immunoSEQ multiplex PCR; TCRdb has only the in-frame clones, and not every one. The table has approximately 640,000 clones, about 78% seen once; the top ten hold around 1.8%. The CDR3 has 16 amino acids. The J segment lost 4 bases and the V segment lost 0 bases, leaving 8 bases of the junction unmatched. Germline CDR1 MNHEY, CDR2 SMNVEV (reference sequence). The clonotype originates from a woman aged 30 to 39 in good health. The V call is TRBV27, the J call TRBJ1-2; 7 nucleotides align to TRBD1. Sequenced sample: memory CD4+ T cells sorted from blood. This sample's subset: CD45RA-negative fraction. DNA of the CDR3: TGTGCCAGCAGTTTATCGCGACAGGGTACTCTCTATGGCTACACCTTC. Protein product: CASSLSRQGTLYGYTF.